These T cell receptor beta chains were read from a single sample in a study of regulatory T cells in long-lasting Graves disease. One entry per CDR3 protein, called by TCRdb with MiXCR from the multiplex PCR reads. There are about 540,000 distinct CDR3 sequences in the sample; 13% occur only once, and more than 8.5% lies in the top ten. This sample also appeared in a second study, on T cells in Graves' hyperthyroidism and ophthalmopathy.

This sample comprised peripheral blood mononuclear cells (PBMCs), obtained at new diagnosis, from a patient treated with antithyroid drugs. The source is a man aged 30-40 years with Graves disease. Each CDR3 is given with its conserved first and last residue. A D gene is named only where the DNA matches it firmly. Size is omitted from some rows. Given values are once, few, many or a class for expanded clones.

j_call: TRBJ2-1
clone_size: .
d_call: .
v_call: TRBV11-2
cdr3_nt: TGTGCCAGCAGCTTACAGGCTAGTTTCTACAATGAGCAGTTCTTC
cdr3_aa: CASSLQASFYNEQFF

j_call: TRBJ1-5
clone_size: many
d_call: .
v_call: TRBV2
cdr3_nt: TGTGCCAGCAGTTTCGAGCGGGGTCCGGGACCCCAGCATTTT
cdr3_aa: CASSFERGPGPQHF

j_call: TRBJ1-2
clone_size: .
d_call: TRBD1
v_call: TRBV28
cdr3_nt: TGTGCCAGCAGTAAGGGACAGGGGGCCTATGGCTACACCTTC
cdr3_aa: CASSKGQGAYGYTF

j_call: TRBJ2-6
clone_size: many
d_call: .
v_call: TRBV7-9
cdr3_nt: TGTGCCAGCAGCGAACTGGACTCTGGGGCCAACGTCCTGACTTTC
cdr3_aa: CASSELDSGANVLTF

j_call: TRBJ1-6
clone_size: many
d_call: .
v_call: TRBV2
cdr3_nt: TGTGCCAGCAGTACCCCAGAGGTTTACTCACCCCTCCACTTT
cdr3_aa: CASSTPEVYSPLHF

j_call: TRBJ2-7
clone_size: many
d_call: .
v_call: TRBV15
cdr3_nt: TGTGCCACCAGCAGAGTCGGGGCCTCCTACGACGAGCAGTACTTC
cdr3_aa: CATSRVGASYDEQYF

j_call: TRBJ2-5
clone_size: many
d_call: .
v_call: TRBV2
cdr3_nt: TGTGCCAGCAGTGAAGAAGGGGGGACCCAGTACTTC
cdr3_aa: CASSEEGGTQYF

j_call: TRBJ2-5
clone_size: many
d_call: TRBD2
v_call: TRBV20-1
cdr3_nt: TGCAGTGCTAGAGGGGAGACTAGCGGGAGGGCCCAAGAGACCCAGTACTTC
cdr3_aa: CSARGETSGRAQETQYF

j_call: TRBJ2-7
clone_size: few
d_call: .
v_call: TRBV19
cdr3_nt: TGTGCCAGTAGTATATGGCTCTTCTACGAGCAGTACTTC
cdr3_aa: CASSIWLFYEQYF

j_call: TRBJ1-6
clone_size: .
d_call: .
v_call: TRBV27
cdr3_nt: TGTGCCAGCACCCTACGGGGATTTAGGGGTGGTTCACCCCTCCACTTT
cdr3_aa: CASTLRGFRGGSPLHF

j_call: TRBJ2-1
clone_size: .
d_call: TRBD2
v_call: TRBV4-2
cdr3_nt: TGTGCCAGCAGCCAAGTCTTAATCCGACTAGCGGGAGAAGACGAGCAGTTCTTC
cdr3_aa: CASSQVLIRLAGEDEQFF

j_call: TRBJ2-1
clone_size: many
d_call: .
v_call: TRBV7-2
cdr3_nt: TGTGCCAGCAGGATTACGGGAGTGAACAATGAGCAGTTCTTC
cdr3_aa: CASRITGVNNEQFF

j_call: TRBJ1-2
clone_size: .
d_call: .
v_call: TRBV18
cdr3_nt: TGTGCCAGCTCACCAAGCCCATCAGGGGACAACTATGGCTACACCTTC
cdr3_aa: CASSPSPSGDNYGYTF

j_call: TRBJ2-7
clone_size: many
d_call: TRBD1
v_call: TRBV20-1
cdr3_nt: TGCAGTGCTAGAAGGACAGGGTTCGACGAGCAGTACTTC
cdr3_aa: CSARRTGFDEQYF

j_call: TRBJ2-5
clone_size: many
d_call: .
v_call: TRBV29-1
cdr3_nt: TGCAGCGTTGTGGAGGCGTGGGAGACCCAGTACTTC
cdr3_aa: CSVVEAWETQYF

j_call: TRBJ2-7
clone_size: many
d_call: TRBD2
v_call: TRBV2
cdr3_nt: TGTGCCAGCAGTGAAGGTAGCGGGGGGCCCTACGAGCAGTACTTC
cdr3_aa: CASSEGSGGPYEQYF